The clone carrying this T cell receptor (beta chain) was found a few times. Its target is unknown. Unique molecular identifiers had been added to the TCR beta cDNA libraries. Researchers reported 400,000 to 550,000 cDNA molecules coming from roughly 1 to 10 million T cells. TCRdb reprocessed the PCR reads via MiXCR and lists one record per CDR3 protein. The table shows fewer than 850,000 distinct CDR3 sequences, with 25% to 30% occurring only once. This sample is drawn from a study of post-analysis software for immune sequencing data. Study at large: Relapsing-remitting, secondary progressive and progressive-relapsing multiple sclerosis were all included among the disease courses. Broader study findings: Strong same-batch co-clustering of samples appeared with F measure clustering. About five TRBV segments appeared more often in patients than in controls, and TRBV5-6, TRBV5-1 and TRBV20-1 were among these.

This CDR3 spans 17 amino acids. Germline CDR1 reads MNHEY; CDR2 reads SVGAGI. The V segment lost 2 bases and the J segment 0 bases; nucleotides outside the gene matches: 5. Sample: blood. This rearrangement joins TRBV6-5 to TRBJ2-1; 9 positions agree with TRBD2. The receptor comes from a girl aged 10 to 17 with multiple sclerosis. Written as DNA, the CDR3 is TGTGCCAGCAGTTACATTACTAGCGGGTCCTCCTACAATGAGCAGTTCTTC. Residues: CASSYITSGSSYNEQFF.